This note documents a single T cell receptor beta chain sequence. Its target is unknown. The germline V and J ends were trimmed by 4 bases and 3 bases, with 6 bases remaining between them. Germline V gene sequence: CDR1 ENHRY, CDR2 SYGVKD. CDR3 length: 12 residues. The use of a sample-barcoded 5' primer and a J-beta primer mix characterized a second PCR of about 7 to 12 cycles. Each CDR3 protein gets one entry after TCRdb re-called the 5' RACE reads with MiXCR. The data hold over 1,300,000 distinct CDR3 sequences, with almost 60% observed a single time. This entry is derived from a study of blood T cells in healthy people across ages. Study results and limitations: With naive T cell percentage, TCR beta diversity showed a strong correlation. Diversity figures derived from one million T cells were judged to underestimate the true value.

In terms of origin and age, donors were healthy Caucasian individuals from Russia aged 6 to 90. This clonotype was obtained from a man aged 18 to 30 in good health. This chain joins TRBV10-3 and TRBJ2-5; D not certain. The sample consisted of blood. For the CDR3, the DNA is TGTGCCATCAGTGCGTATAAAGAGACCCAGTACTTC. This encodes CAISAYKETQYF.